Listed here are 22 T cell receptor beta chains from one sample, sequenced in a study of blood T cells in healthy people across ages. PCR was performed a second time for roughly 6 to 12 cycles using a sample-barcoded 5' primer and a J-beta primer mix. TCRdb independently ran MiXCR on the 5' RACE reads; one entry per CDR3 protein. The repertoire holds more than 1,400,000 distinct CDR3 sequences, with about 40% as singletons. Material: blood. The source is a woman aged 18-29 years in good health.

This clonotype was counted a few times. This chain connects TRBV4-1 to TRBJ2-4; 10 nucleotides agree with TRBD1. The DNA end favors TRBJ2-7, so the J call may be wrong. Germline assignment: CDR1 MGHRA and CDR2 YSYEKL. This CDR3 contains 16 residues. CDR3 DNA sequence: TGCGCCAGCAGCCAAGACCCGGGACAGGGGTCGGACGAGCAGTACTTC. Translated, it gives CASSQDPGQGSDEQYF.

In its sample, this clonotype was seen once. The CDR3 sequence: CASSLDTLAPLHF. CDR3 nucleotide sequence: TGTGCCAGCAGCTTGGACACATTGGCACCCCTCCACTTT. J is TRBJ1-6 and V is TRBV7-9; possible D gene TRBD1, 5 bases. Looked up from germline, CDR1 is SEHNR and CDR2 is FQNEAQ (reference sequence). Trimming removed 3 bases at V and 11 bases at J, with 11 bases between. This CDR3 has 13 amino acids.

The chain uses TRBV2 and TRBJ1-1; 7 nucleotides align to TRBD1. Germline V gene sequence: CDR1 SNHLY, CDR2 FYNNEI. This CDR3 has 15 residues. The ends lost 4 bases at V and 1 base at J; junction bases unmatched: 6. The CDR3 sequence: CASSGGQQRNTEAFF. For the CDR3, the DNA is TGTGCCAGCAGTGGGGGACAGCAAAGGAACACTGAAGCTTTCTTT.

This clonotype occurred a few times. The chain links TRBV20-1 to TRBJ2-1; 8 positions match TRBD2. The CDR3 totals 14 residues. Losses at the gene ends were 3 bases for V and 9 bases for J; bases not matched to a gene: 10. Germline loops: CDR1 DFQATT, CDR2 SNEGSKA (reference sequence). CDR3 nucleotides: TGCAGTGCTAGCTCCGGGACTAGGGTTTCTGAGCAGTTCTTC. It yields the protein CSASSGTRVSEQFF.

The rearrangement uses TRBV3-1 and TRBJ2-7; D gene uncertain. Germline CDR1 is LGHDT and CDR2 is YNNKEL (reference sequence). V lost 0 bases and J 2 bases, leaving 8 bases between the germline ends. CDR3 length: 14 amino acids. The CDR3 DNA reads TGTGCCAGCAGCCAAGATCCATGGGCCTACGAGCAGTACTTC. It encodes CASSQDPWAYEQYF.

In this sample, this clonotype turned up a few times. The chain carries TRBV7-9 and TRBJ1-2, with 8 bases identical to TRBD1. J gave up 4 bases and V 5 bases, and 6 bases lay outside the gene matches. The germline gives CDR1 SEHNR, CDR2 FQNEAQ (reference sequence). This CDR3 has 14 residues. Written as DNA, the CDR3 is TGTGCCAGCAGCCCGGACAGGGAGCTCTATGGCTACACCTTC. Amino acid sequence: CASSPDRELYGYTF.

This clonotype came up a few times. V usage is TRBV5-1 and J usage is TRBJ2-4; tentatively, D is TRBD1 (6 bases). CDR3 length: 16 residues. V dropped 4 bases and J dropped 13 bases, with 27 bases sitting between them. Germline V CDR1 and CDR2: SGHRS, YFSETQ. CDR3 sequence reads: CASSQGTDSDFGEQYF. CDR3 nucleotide sequence: TGCGCCAGCAGCCAGGGGACGGATTCTGACTTCGGAGAGCAGTACTTC. Full variable domain (remainder filled in from reference TRBV5-1 and TRBJ2-4): KAGVTQTPRYLIKTRGQQVTLSCSPISGHRSVSWYQQTPGQGLQFLFEYFSETQRNKGNFPGRFSGRQFSNSRSEMNVSTLELGDSALYLCASSQGTDSDFGEQYFGAGTRLSVL.

The V and J genes are TRBV10-1 and TRBJ1-6; 8 bases are a match to TRBD1. Germline-derived CDR1 and CDR2 are WNHNN and SYGVQD (reference sequence). This CDR3 region has 15 residues. The V segment lost 2 bases and the J segment 7 bases; nucleotides outside the gene matches: 4. The CDR3 DNA reads as TGCGCCAGCAGTGAGACGGACAGGGAGAATTCACCCCTCCACTTT. It codes for CASSETDRENSPLHF.

This clonotype appeared a few times. The chain carries TRBV6-2 or TRBV6-3 and TRBJ2-7; D is perhaps TRBD1 (5 bases). Deletions cut 0 bases from V and 0 bases from J, with 24 bases between. The germline CDR1 and CDR2 sequences are MNHEY and SVGEGT. The CDR3 sequence is 20 residues long. CDR3 in amino acids: CASSYSFPPTTAMSSYEQYF. The CDR3, as DNA: TGTGCCAGCAGTTACTCGTTTCCCCCCACGACAGCTATGAGCTCCTACGAGCAGTACTTC.

This clonotype was observed many times. CDR3 amino acids: CASSFGAFF. The CDR3 bases are TGTGCCAGCAGCTTTGGAGCTTTCTTT. The chain joins TRBV7-9 to TRBJ1-1, with D unresolved. The CDR3 loop spans 9 amino acids. Trimming cost V 3 bases and J 10 bases, with 3 bases left between them. Germline V gives CDR1 SEHNR, CDR2 FQNEAQ (reference sequence).

V usage is TRBV28 and J usage is TRBJ2-7, with D possibly matching TRBD1 (7 bases). The germline CDR1 and CDR2 sequences are MDHEN and SYDVKM. The CDR3 covers 13 residues. Trimming cost V 5 bases and J 6 bases, with 14 bases left between them. CDR3 in DNA: TGTGCCAGCAGTCCGGGAGACAGGGTCGAGCAGTACTTC. Its translation: CASSPGDRVEQYF.

The J gene is TRBJ2-5, the V gene TRBV11-2; 7 nucleotides align to TRBD1. Judging by the DNA end, TRBJ2-7 fits better; the J call may be wrong. Per the germline V gene, CDR1 is SGHAT and CDR2 is FQNNGV. This CDR3 has 15 residues. The chain's CDR3 is CASSFPSGTVLEQYF. As DNA, the CDR3 is TGTGCCAGCAGCTTCCCTTCCGGGACAGTTCTCGAGCAGTACTTC.

This chain connects TRBV12-3 or TRBV12-4 to TRBJ2-3; 7 positions match TRBD2. Trimming took 0 bases from V and 0 from J; bases not matched to a gene: 6. This CDR3 is built from 17 residues. The CDR3 sequence is CASSLASLALSTDTQYF. The CDR3 DNA reads as TGTGCCAGCAGTTTAGCCTCACTAGCGCTAAGCACAGATACGCAGTATTTT.

The gene calls are TRBV5-1 and TRBJ2-4, with a tentative D call TRBD2 (6 bases). TRBJ2-7 matches the DNA end more closely, so the J call is doubtful. This CDR3 is 15 amino acids long. Germline assignment: CDR1 SGHRS and CDR2 YFSETQ. CDR3 sequence reads: CASSYGTFSSYEQYF. The CDR3, as DNA: TGCGCCAGCAGCTACGGGACTTTTAGCTCCTACGAGCAGTACTTC.

V gene TRBV6-1 combines with J gene TRBJ1-2; 7 bases map to TRBD1. Per the germline V gene, CDR1 is MNHNS and CDR2 is SASEGT. The ends lost 2 bases at V and 7 bases at J; junction bases unmatched: 7. The CDR3 has 14 residues. The CDR3 nucleotides are TGTGCCAGCAGTGAACTCAGGGGGATCACTGGCTACACCTTC. Translation: CASSELRGITGYTF.

The chain couples TRBV6-5 to TRBJ1-6, with D maybe TRBD1 (5 bases). CDR3 length equals 13 residues. Germline V gives CDR1 MNHEY, CDR2 SVGAGI. Trimming cost V 7 bases and J 8 bases, with 12 bases left between them. This chain's CDR3 is CASKQGDYSPLHF. The CDR3 nucleotides read TGTGCCAGCAAGCAGGGAGACTATTCACCCCTCCACTTT.

There are a few counts of this clonotype. The chain is built from TRBV10-3 and TRBJ1-6; D is ambiguous. Germline-derived CDR1 and CDR2 are ENHRY and SYGVKD. Between the trimmed V and J ends, which lost 8 bases and 0 bases, there was a span of 11 bases. The CDR3 covers 15 residues. CDR3: CAIAPESSYNSPLHF. CDR3 nucleotide sequence: TGTGCCATCGCTCCGGAGAGCTCCTATAATTCACCCCTCCACTTT.

The sample holds a few counts of this clonotype. The CDR3 sequence is CASSPGTSEVNEQFF. As DNA, the CDR3 is TGTGCCAGCAGCCCGGGCACTAGTGAAGTAAATGAGCAGTTCTTC. The V gene is TRBV7-2, the J gene TRBJ2-1; D is possibly TRBD2 (5 bases). The CDR3 runs to 15 residues. The V end lost 5 bases, the J end lost 7 bases, and 18 bases lay between the germline ends. CDR1 is SGHTA, CDR2 FQGNSA, per germline.

This clonotype was seen a few times. The chain joins TRBV4-2 to TRBJ1-2; D perhaps matches TRBD1 (5 bases). The V end was cut by 1 base, the J end by 0 bases, with 12 bases between. Germline CDR1 reads LGHNA; CDR2 reads YNFKEQ. The CDR3 covers 16 residues. The CDR3 DNA reads as TGTGCCAGCAGCCAAGGCGACAGTAAAACTAACTATGGCTACACCTTC. Amino acids: CASSQGDSKTNYGYTF.

There are a few counts of this clonotype. The chain links TRBV5-1 to TRBJ2-1; the match to TRBD2 covers 8 bases. J gave up 8 bases and V 1 base, and 11 bases lay outside the gene matches. The CDR3 extends over 16 amino acids. CDR1 is SGHRS, CDR2 YFSETQ, per germline. CDR3 region: CASSLFGAGAAYEQFF. CDR3 bases: TGCGCCAGCAGCTTGTTCGGAGCGGGGGCTGCATATGAGCAGTTCTTC.

The genes are TRBV20-1 and TRBJ2-1; D may be TRBD2 (5 bases). The CDR3 contains 11 residues. Germline CDR1 DFQATT, CDR2 SNEGSKA (reference sequence). V was cut by 4 bases and J by 8 bases, with 9 bases left in between. CDR3 in amino acids: CSANRGYEQFF. DNA for the CDR3: TGCAGTGCTAATCGAGGGTATGAGCAGTTCTTC.

This clonotype came up a few times. This chain connects TRBV5-1 to TRBJ2-1, with D perhaps TRBD1 or TRBD2 (5 bases each). V lost 0 bases to trimming and J lost 10 bases, with 17 bases between them. This CDR3 comprises 15 residues. CDR1 is SGHRS, CDR2 YFSETQ, per germline. In nucleotides, the CDR3 is TGCGCCAGCAGCTTGGGAGTGGGGGATTTACGCGAGCAGTTCTTC. It codes for CASSLGVGDLREQFF.